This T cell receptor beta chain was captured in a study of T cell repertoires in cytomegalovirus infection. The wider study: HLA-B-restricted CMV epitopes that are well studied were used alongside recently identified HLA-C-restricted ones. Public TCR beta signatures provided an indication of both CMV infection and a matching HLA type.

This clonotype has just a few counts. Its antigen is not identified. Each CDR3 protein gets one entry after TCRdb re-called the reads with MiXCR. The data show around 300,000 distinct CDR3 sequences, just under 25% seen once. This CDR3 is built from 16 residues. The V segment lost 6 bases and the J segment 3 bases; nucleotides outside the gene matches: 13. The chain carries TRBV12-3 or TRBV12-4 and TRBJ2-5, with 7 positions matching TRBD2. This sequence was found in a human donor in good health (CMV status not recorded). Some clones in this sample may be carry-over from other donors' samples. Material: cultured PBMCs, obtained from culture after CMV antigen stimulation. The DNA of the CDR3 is TGTGCCAGCAGGGGGGGGAGAAGGACCGGCAAAGAGACCCAGTACTTC. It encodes CASRGGRRTGKETQYF.